Listed here are 26 T cell receptor beta chains from one sample, sequenced in a study of identical twins. TCRdb reprocessed the 5' RACE reads via MiXCR and lists one record per CDR3 protein. The repertoire holds 200,000 to 250,000 distinct CDR3 sequences, with about 11% as singletons. Specimen: memory T cells sorted from blood. The receptors shown here come from a man in his fifties or sixties in good health.

The chain employs TRBV3-1 and TRBJ2-1, with a possible D match to TRBD2 (6 bases). CDR1 LGHDT and CDR2 YNNKEL come from the germline V gene (reference sequence). This CDR3 has 15 residues. V was shortened by 5 bases and J by 7 bases, with 18 bases between the two germline ends. The CDR3: CASSYRTSGGNEQFF. CDR3 sequence (DNA): TGTGCCAGCAGCTACCGGACTTCCGGAGGGAATGAGCAGTTCTTC.

The chain joins TRBV9 to TRBJ2-2, with 9 bases identical to TRBD1. Germline V CDR1 and CDR2: SGDLS, YYNGEE. The CDR3 extends over 16 amino acids. The ends lost 2 bases at V and 0 bases at J; junction bases unmatched: 2. Here the CDR3 reads CASSVRQGANTGELFF. The CDR3 DNA sequence: TGTGCCAGCAGCGTTCGACAGGGGGCGAACACCGGGGAGCTGTTTTTT.

This clonotype has only a few counts. In nucleotides, the CDR3 is TGTGCCAGCAGCTTATCGACAGGCAAAAACATTCAGTACTTC. Its protein product is CASSLSTGKNIQYF. The V gene is TRBV7-2, the J gene TRBJ2-4, with D possibly TRBD1 on 6 matching bases. Per germline, CDR1 SGHTA and CDR2 FQGNSA. CDR3 length equals 14 residues. Trimming removed 2 bases at V and 3 bases at J, with 8 bases between.

This clonotype has only a few counts. This chain connects TRBV7-8 to TRBJ2-6; 10 bases fit TRBD1. The ends lost 2 bases at V and 1 base at J; junction bases unmatched: 8. In germline, CDR1 is SGHVS, CDR2 FQNEAQ. CDR3 length equals 19 residues. The CDR3 reads CASSLFGTGEVSGANVLTF. Here the CDR3 DNA reads TGTGCCAGCAGCTTATTTGGGACAGGGGAGGTTTCTGGGGCCAACGTCCTGACTTTC.

The chain carries TRBV9 and TRBJ1-2, with TRBD1 as a possible D gene (6 bases). V was cut by 0 bases and J by 6 bases, with 12 bases left in between. This CDR3 is 14 amino acids long. CDR1 SGDLS and CDR2 YYNGEE come from the germline V gene. CDR3: CASSVGTGADGYTF. The CDR3 bases are TGTGCCAGCAGCGTAGGTACGGGGGCTGATGGCTACACCTTC. The full variable domain, with the rest looked up from reference TRBV9 and TRBJ1-2, is DSGVTQTPKHLITATGQRVTLRCSPRSGDLSVYWYQQSLDQGLQFLIQYYNGEERAKGNILERFSAQQFPDLHSELNLSSLELGDSALYFCASSVGTGADGYTFGSGTRLTVV.

V is TRBV6-1 and J is TRBJ1-2; 9 nucleotides agree with TRBD1. The CDR3 covers 14 residues. J lost 5 bases, V lost 7 bases, and 8 bases had no gene match. Germline V gene data show CDR1 as MNHNS and CDR2 as SASEGT. CDR3 nucleotides: TGTGCCAGCACCCCAACGGACAGGGGATATGGCTACACCTTC. Amino acids: CASTPTDRGYGYTF.

The rearrangement uses TRBV6-1 and TRBJ2-3; D is undetermined. The CDR3 spans 14 residues. V dropped 8 bases and J dropped 2 bases, with 14 bases sitting between them. Per the germline V gene, CDR1 is MNHNS and CDR2 is SASEGT. The DNA of the CDR3 is TGTGCCAGCTCCTGGGCCTTAGACACAGATACGCAGTATTTT. This encodes CASSWALDTDTQYF.

The chain joins TRBV5-1 to TRBJ2-1; maybe TRBD1 (6 bases). Germline V gene sequence: CDR1 SGHRS, CDR2 YFSETQ. V gave up 3 bases and J gave up 6 bases, with 16 bases separating them. The CDR3 covers 15 residues. The CDR3 region has the DNA TGCGCCAGCAGCTCCAATCTACAGGGAAGCAATGAGCAGTTCTTC. Translating gives CASSSNLQGSNEQFF.

This clonotype was seen at least ten times. The chain has TRBV7-9 and TRBJ2-1; 10 positions match TRBD2. The V and J ends lost 2 bases and 10 bases, in that order; junction bases with no gene match: 8. The length of the CDR3 is 15 residues. Germline values: CDR1 SEHNR, CDR2 FQNEAQ (reference sequence). Here the CDR3 reads CASSLYQREGREQFF. The CDR3 bases are TGTGCCAGCAGCTTATATCAGCGGGAGGGCCGGGAGCAGTTCTTC. Variable domain in full (rest from reference TRBV7-9 and TRBJ2-1): DTGVSQNPRHKITKRGQNVTFRCDPISEHNRLYWYRQTLGQGPEFLTYFQNEAQLEKSRLLSDRFSAERPKGSFSTLEIQRTEQGDSAMYLCASSLYQREGREQFFGPGTRLTVL.

This clonotype has more than one count but fewer than ten. The chain combines TRBV5-1 with TRBJ1-1, with 7 bases lining up with TRBD1. CDR1 SGHRS and CDR2 YFSETQ come from the germline V gene. The ends lost 1 base at V and 3 bases at J; junction bases unmatched: 9. The CDR3 loop spans 16 amino acids. The CDR3 nucleotides are TGCGCCAGCAGCTTGTGGCCTACAGGGGCGGACACTGAAGCTTTCTTT. Translated, it gives CASSLWPTGADTEAFF.

This clonotype was seen many times. V and J are TRBV4-2 and TRBJ1-2; D is undetermined. The CDR3 consists of 17 residues. CDR1 and CDR2 from the germline V gene are LGHNA and YNFKEQ. Trimming took off 1 base at V and 8 bases at J, with 23 bases between the two ends. The CDR3 sequence is CASSQAWTKPHRRGYTF. The CDR3 bases are TGTGCCAGCAGCCAAGCGTGGACGAAGCCCCACCGTCGGGGCTACACCTTC.

The V call is TRBV14, the J call TRBJ2-5; D might be TRBD2 (6 bases). This CDR3 has 15 amino acids. Germline CDR1 SGHDN, CDR2 FVKESK. Trimming stripped 3 bases from V and 9 bases from J, with 20 bases between. The CDR3 is CASSQSGPTGGSQYF. The CDR3 DNA reads as TGTGCCAGCAGCCAGAGCGGACCTACCGGAGGGTCCCAGTACTTC.

This clonotype was seen ten or more times. V usage is TRBV7-2 and J usage is TRBJ2-1; 10 bases are a match to TRBD2. The CDR3 contains 15 residues. With V trimmed by 1 base and J by 4 bases, 1 base remained unmatched. Germline V gene lookup returns CDR1 SGHTA and CDR2 FQGNSA. The CDR3 DNA follows: TGTGCCAGCAGCTTAGGGACTAGCGGATACAATGAGCAGTTCTTC. Translation: CASSLGTSGYNEQFF.

This chain links TRBV11-2 with TRBJ1-3; weak D call: TRBD1 (5 bases). Germline V gene lookup returns CDR1 SGHAT and CDR2 FQNNGV. The V end lost 4 bases, the J end lost 4 bases, and 20 bases lay between the germline ends. This CDR3 region has 17 residues. CDR3 loop: CASSSPPGGRRGNTIYF. The DNA for the CDR3 is TGTGCCAGCAGCTCCCCCCCCGGGGGAAGAAGAGGAAACACCATATATTTT.

This clonotype was counted at least ten times. V usage is TRBV18 and J usage is TRBJ1-1; D is unclear. The CDR3 is made up of 11 amino acids. The germline V gene has CDR1 KGHSH and CDR2 LQKENI. Trimming pared 6 bases from V and 10 bases from J, leaving 12 bases between. The CDR3 loop is CASSKGRGAFF. The CDR3 coding sequence is TGTGCCAGCTCGAAAGGTCGGGGAGCTTTCTTT.

The rearrangement uses TRBV20-1 and TRBJ2-7; TRBD2 matches at 13 bases. The CDR3 covers 16 residues. V shed 2 bases and J 2 bases; nucleotides not matched to a gene: 6. Germline V gene data show CDR1 as DFQATT and CDR2 as SNEGSKA (reference sequence). The CDR3 DNA follows: TGCAGTGCTAGAAGACTAGCGGGAGGCTCAGCCTACGAGCAGTACTTC. Residues: CSARRLAGGSAYEQYF.

This clonotype has at least ten counts. The V and J genes are TRBV7-8 and TRBJ2-3; TRBD1 matches at 8 bases. Germline CDR1 SGHVS, CDR2 FQNEAQ. The CDR3 is made up of 15 amino acids. The junction had 4 bases not matched to a gene; V was cut back by 3 bases and J by 2 bases. CDR3 bases: TGTGCCAGCAGCTTGGGACAGGTACTCACAGATACGCAGTATTTT. Translated: CASSLGQVLTDTQYF.

This clonotype has a count of ten or more. The rearrangement links TRBV3-1 to TRBJ2-3, with TRBD1 matching 12 bases. This CDR3 has 19 residues. The trim removed 4 bases at V and 1 base at J, leaving 12 bases unmatched. The germline gives CDR1 LGHDT, CDR2 YNNKEL (reference sequence). The CDR3 is CASSPGTGGAWGGTDTQYF. Written as DNA, the CDR3 is TGTGCCAGCAGCCCGGGGACAGGGGGCGCCTGGGGTGGCACAGATACGCAGTATTTT.

This clonotype was recorded many times. The V gene is TRBV19, the J gene TRBJ2-1; TRBD1 aligns across 8 bases. The CDR3 extends over 13 amino acids. V shed 5 bases and J 8 bases; nucleotides not matched to a gene: 5. Germline CDR1 reads LNHDA; CDR2 reads SQIVND (reference sequence). CDR3 region: CASSRPGGDEQFF. In nucleotides, the CDR3 is TGTGCCAGTAGTCGGCCAGGGGGCGATGAGCAGTTCTTC. The full variable domain, its missing parts supplied by reference TRBV19 and TRBJ2-1, is DGGITQSPKYLFRKEGQNVTLSCEQNLNHDAMYWYRQDPGQGLRLIYYSQIVNDFQKGDIAEGYSVSREKKESFPLTVTSAQKNPTAFYLCASSRPGGDEQFFGPGTRLTVL.

The chain employs TRBV28 and TRBJ1-2; D may be TRBD1 (6 bases). Trimming stripped 4 bases from V and 4 bases from J, with 19 bases between. Germline CDR1 and CDR2: MDHEN and SYDVKM. The length of the CDR3 is 16 residues. CDR3 residues: CASSSTHLGHRYGYTF. CDR3 nucleotides: TGTGCCAGCAGTTCCACACACTTGGGACACCGCTATGGCTACACCTTC.

The CDR3: CASSPTTANYGYTF. DNA for the CDR3: TGTGCCAGCAGCCCGACGACAGCTAACTATGGCTACACCTTC. The chain is built from TRBV7-8 and TRBJ1-2; perhaps TRBD1 as D (5 bases). Germline assignment: CDR1 SGHVS and CDR2 FQNEAQ. CDR3 length equals 14 residues. The ends were cut back, 5 bases at V and 0 bases at J, with 10 bases in the middle.

The chain links TRBV19 to TRBJ2-2, with 9 bases fitting TRBD2. Germline values: CDR1 LNHDA, CDR2 SQIVND (reference sequence). The trim removed 7 bases at V and 3 bases at J, leaving 6 bases unmatched. This CDR3 contains 15 residues. The CDR3 is CASTPGLAYTGELFF. For the CDR3, the DNA is TGTGCCAGTACGCCGGGACTAGCCTACACCGGGGAGCTGTTTTTT.

This clonotype rates as large. The chain is built from TRBV18 and TRBJ2-7, with TRBD1 matching over 7 bases. J lost 0 bases, V lost 6 bases, and 5 bases had no gene match. The CDR3 runs 14 residues. Germline V gives CDR1 KGHSH, CDR2 LQKENI. The CDR3 reads CASSTGVGSYEQYF. The CDR3 DNA follows: TGTGCCAGCTCCACAGGGGTAGGCTCCTACGAGCAGTACTTC. The variable domain in full, with the rest retrieved from reference TRBV18 and TRBJ2-7, is NAGVMQNPRHLVRRRGQEARLRCSPMKGHSHVYWYRQLPEEGLKFMVYLQKENIIDESGMPKERFSAEFPKEGPSILRIQQVVRGDSAAYFCASSTGVGSYEQYFGPGTRLTVT.

This clonotype turned up a few times. This rearrangement joins TRBV6-1 to TRBJ2-3; D unclear. V gave up 8 bases and J gave up 3 bases, with 15 bases separating them. The CDR3 loop spans 14 amino acids. Per the germline V gene, CDR1 is MNHNS and CDR2 is SASEGT. The CDR3 DNA follows: TGTGCCAGCTCCCGGGTGGGGAAGACAGATACGCAGTATTTT. As protein: CASSRVGKTDTQYF.

This clonotype appeared many times. The V and J genes are TRBV27 and TRBJ1-2, with D possibly TRBD1 on 6 matching bases. The CDR3 totals 16 residues. Germline V lookup: CDR1 MNHEY, CDR2 SMNVEV (reference sequence). V gave up 4 bases and J gave up 2 bases, with 17 bases separating them. The CDR3 coding sequence is TGTGCCAGCAGTTCCAGGGGTAGAGACACCAACTATGGCTACACCTTC. It specifies CASSSRGRDTNYGYTF.

The chain links TRBV5-1 to TRBJ1-1, with D tentatively TRBD1 (5 bases). The V end was cut by 3 bases, the J end by 4 bases, with 16 bases between. The CDR3 sequence is 15 residues long. Germline V CDR1 and CDR2: SGHRS, YFSETQ. The CDR3 region has the DNA TGCGCCAGCAGCTGGGGAGGAGGGGCGCGCACTGAAGCTTTCTTT. Translation: CASSWGGGARTEAFF.